The 30 T cell receptor beta chains given below trace back to one sample, sequenced in a study of memory CD4+ T cells and cytomegalovirus serostatus. The sort gate was single viable CD3+CD4+CD8-CD45RO+ cells for memory CD4+ T cells. Clones were sequenced by immunoSEQ multiplex PCR, and TCRdb holds only the in-frame ones, with some missing. The table records 55,000 to 60,000 clones, 80% to 85% of them present only once. Sequenced input: memory CD4+ T cells from blood. These receptors all stem from an adult in good health and CMV-seronegative.

This clone was counted once. V and J are TRBV6-6 and TRBJ2-7; no definite D call. Germline CDR1 is MNHNY and CDR2 is SVGAGI (reference sequence). Trimming pared 5 bases from V and 6 bases from J, leaving 8 bases between. The CDR3 sequence is 11 residues long. DNA for the CDR3: TGTGCCAGCAGTATAAACAGCGAGCAGTACTTC. It codes for CASSINSEQYF.

The rearrangement links TRBV19 to TRBJ1-2, with 8 bases aligning to TRBD1. V was pared by 1 base and J by 5 bases, with 0 bases of the junction left unmatched. The germline V gene has CDR1 LNHDA and CDR2 SQIVND (reference sequence). This CDR3 contains 13 residues. The CDR3 sequence is CASSIGTGYGYTF. DNA for the CDR3: TGTGCCAGTAGTATAGGGACAGGGTATGGCTACACCTTC.

V usage is TRBV6-5 and J usage is TRBJ1-4, with a weak D call TRBD1 (5 bases). CDR3 length: 14 amino acids. V was clipped by 6 bases and J by 6 bases, with 14 bases between them. The germline gives CDR1 MNHEY, CDR2 SVGAGI. The CDR3 loop is CASRRDPQDEKLFF. DNA for the CDR3: TGTGCCAGCAGAAGGGACCCCCAGGATGAAAAACTGTTTTTT.

The chain combines TRBV7-9 with TRBJ2-1; TRBD2 might be the D (5 bases). This CDR3 has 14 amino acids. Germline CDR1 SEHNR, CDR2 FQNEAQ (reference sequence). The V end was cut by 8 bases, the J end by 6 bases, with 17 bases between. The CDR3 loop reads CASPEWATSNEQFF. Here the CDR3 DNA reads TGTGCCAGCCCCGAATGGGCCACTAGCAATGAGCAGTTCTTC.

V and J are TRBV5-1 and TRBJ2-3; D might be TRBD1 or TRBD2, each matching 5 bases. This CDR3 region has 16 residues. V was pared by 3 bases and J by 0 bases, with 14 bases between. CDR1 SGHRS and CDR2 YFSETQ come from the germline V gene. The CDR3 region is CASSSSGTASTDTQYF. As DNA, the CDR3 is TGCGCCAGCAGCTCTTCCGGGACGGCTAGCACAGATACGCAGTATTTT.

The V and J genes are TRBV6-1 and TRBJ2-2; D not resolved. The germline CDR1 and CDR2 sequences are MNHNS and SASEGT. This CDR3 has 13 residues. V was trimmed by 5 bases and J by 8 bases, leaving 12 bases between them. CDR3 in DNA: TGTGCCAGCAGTACAGCACTTCGGGGGGAGCTGTTTTTT. Translation: CASSTALRGELFF.

The rearrangement uses TRBV5-1 and TRBJ1-4; D perhaps matches TRBD1 (5 bases). The V gene lost 4 bases and the J gene lost 6 bases, with 13 bases spanning the gap. Germline assignment: CDR1 SGHRS and CDR2 YFSETQ. The CDR3 loop spans 14 amino acids. CDR3 in amino acids: CASSRSGGDEKLFF. The CDR3 DNA sequence: TGCGCCAGCAGCCGCAGCGGGGGGGATGAAAAACTGTTTTTT.

J is TRBJ1-6 and V is TRBV15, with 7 bases identical to TRBD1. Trimming removed 0 bases from V and 7 bases from J; junction bases left unmatched: 6. CDR1 is LNHNV, CDR2 YYDKDF, per germline (reference sequence). CDR3 size: 16 residues. CDR3 residues: CATSRDPDRENSPLHF. The DNA of the CDR3 is TGTGCCACCAGCAGAGACCCTGACAGGGAAAATTCACCCCTCCACTTT.

This rearrangement joins TRBV11-2 to TRBJ1-4; no definite D call. Per germline, CDR1 SGHAT and CDR2 FQNNGV. Trimming pared 4 bases from V and 7 bases from J, leaving 22 bases between. This CDR3 is 17 amino acids long. The CDR3 here is CASSSLSVYRESEKLFF. The CDR3 DNA reads as TGTGCCAGCAGCTCCCTTTCGGTTTATAGGGAGAGTGAAAAACTGTTTTTT. The full variable domain, rest sourced from reference TRBV11-2 and TRBJ1-4, is EAGVAQSPRYKIIEKRQSVAFWCNPISGHATLYWYQQILGQGPKLLIQFQNNGVVDDSQLPKDRFSAERLKGVDSTLKIQPAKLEDSAVYLCASSSLSVYRESEKLFFGSGTQLSVL.

The V gene is TRBV7-3, the J gene TRBJ2-2, with D hard to call. The CDR3 is 16 residues long. V gave up 4 bases and J gave up 1 base, with 13 bases separating them. Germline V gives CDR1 SGHTA, CDR2 FQGTGA. The CDR3 bases are TGTGCCAGCAGCTCAACCCGGACGGAGAACACCGGGGAGCTGTTTTTT. This encodes CASSSTRTENTGELFF.

This chain joins TRBV7-3 and TRBJ2-3; D perhaps matches TRBD2 (5 bases). CDR1 SGHTA and CDR2 FQGTGA come from the germline V gene. Deletions cut 5 bases from V and 3 bases from J, with 21 bases between. The CDR3 covers 17 residues. DNA for the CDR3: TGTGCCAGCAGCCGAACTGAGGCGGGCCTACGGACAGATACGCAGTATTTT. Its translation is CASSRTEAGLRTDTQYF.

The V gene is TRBV5-5, the J gene TRBJ1-2, with D possibly matching TRBD1 (5 bases). The CDR3 runs to 16 residues. Deletions cut 0 bases from V and 4 bases from J, with 16 bases between. The germline CDR1 and CDR2 sequences are SGHKS and YYEKEE (reference sequence). CDR3 sequence reads: CASSLASGAQVYGYTF. CDR3 DNA: TGTGCCAGCAGCTTGGCCTCAGGAGCACAGGTCTATGGCTACACCTTC.

Remarks on this clone: Other nucleotide sequences from this sample produce the same CDR3. This chain connects TRBV11-2 to TRBJ2-7; perhaps TRBD2 as D (6 bases). Germline V lookup: CDR1 SGHAT, CDR2 FQNNGV. The V gene lost 1 base and the J gene lost 2 bases, with 12 bases spanning the gap. The CDR3 loop spans 15 amino acids. CDR3 sequence: CASSLAGSGTYEQYF. DNA of the CDR3: TGTGCCAGCAGCTTAGCCGGTAGCGGAACCTACGAGCAGTACTTC. Drawing the rest from reference TRBV11-2 and TRBJ2-7, the complete variable domain is EAGVAQSPRYKIIEKRQSVAFWCNPISGHATLYWYQQILGQGPKLLIQFQNNGVVDDSQLPKDRFSAERLKGVDSTLKIQPAKLEDSAVYLCASSLAGSGTYEQYFGPGTRLTVT.

This chain links TRBV5-1 with TRBJ2-7, with D uncertain. This CDR3 comprises 15 residues. V was trimmed by 1 base and J by 0 bases, leaving 11 bases between them. Germline values: CDR1 SGHRS, CDR2 YFSETQ. The CDR3 coding sequence is TGCGCCAGCAGCTTGACAGTCCTAAGCTCCTACGAGCAGTACTTC. This codes for CASSLTVLSSYEQYF.

The rearrangement links TRBV10-3 to TRBJ2-2; 11 positions agree with TRBD2. Germline CDR1 reads ENHRY; CDR2 reads SYGVKD. J was trimmed by 7 bases and V by 3 bases; bases with no gene match: 10. The CDR3 covers 17 residues. The CDR3 protein is CAISDLIAGGPDGELFF. Here the CDR3 DNA reads TGTGCCATCAGTGATCTTATAGCGGGAGGGCCGGACGGGGAGCTGTTTTTT.

The V call is TRBV19, the J call TRBJ1-1, with D perhaps TRBD1 (6 bases). This CDR3 has 16 residues. The ends were cut back, 4 bases at V and 1 base at J, with 16 bases in the middle. CDR1 and CDR2 from the germline V gene are LNHDA and SQIVND (reference sequence). The CDR3 DNA is TGTGCCAGTAGTAGCCTCAAAGGCAGGGGGAACACTGAAGCTTTCTTT. This encodes CASSSLKGRGNTEAFF.

With regard to this clone: At the DNA level, this CDR3 is encoded by other sequences in the same sample as well. CDR3 protein: CASSLAGQYQPQHF. CDR3 nucleotide sequence: TGTGCCAGCAGCTTAGCAGGACAGTACCAGCCCCAGCATTTT. The chain joins TRBV7-2 to TRBJ1-5, with D possibly being TRBD1 (6 bases). This CDR3 has 14 amino acids. Trimming stripped 0 bases from V and 7 bases from J, with 10 bases between. Germline assignment: CDR1 SGHTA and CDR2 FQGNSA. Full variable domain (rest looked up from reference TRBV7-2 and TRBJ1-5): GAGVSQSPSNKVTEKGKDVELRCDPISGHTALYWYRQSLGQGLEFLIYFQGNSAPDKSGLPSDRFSAERTGGSVSTLTIQRTQQEDSAVYLCASSLAGQYQPQHFGDGTRLSIL.

The rearrangement links TRBV11-1 to TRBJ2-1, with TRBD1 matching 7 bases. V was pared by 4 bases and J by 4 bases, with 1 base of the junction left unmatched. CDR3 length: 13 residues. Germline V CDR1 and CDR2: SGHAT, FQDESV (reference sequence). The CDR3 DNA sequence: TGTGCCAGCAGCTCAGGGGGTTACAATGAGCAGTTCTTC. Its translation: CASSSGGYNEQFF.

The chain combines TRBV11-1 with TRBJ1-1; 7 bases fit TRBD1. Germline CDR1 is SGHAT and CDR2 is FQDESV (reference sequence). After removal of 6 bases from V and 0 bases from J, the junction contained 7 bases not matched to a gene. The CDR3 has 15 residues. CDR3 in DNA: TGTGCCAGCAGAAAACAGGGGCTATTGAACACTGAAGCTTTCTTT. Encoded protein: CASRKQGLLNTEAFF.

As regards this clone: Other DNA sequences in this specimen translate into the identical CDR3. The rearrangement links TRBV6-5 to TRBJ1-3; D gene uncertain. The germline V gene has CDR1 MNHEY and CDR2 SVGAGI. The CDR3 consists of 15 residues. Trimming removed 0 bases at V and 0 bases at J, with 6 bases between. CDR3 sequence reads: CASSYSGRSGNTIYF. As DNA, the CDR3 is TGTGCCAGCAGTTACTCAGGCCGCTCTGGAAACACCATATATTTT.

The rearrangement joins TRBV19 to TRBJ1-1; D uncertain. The CDR3 consists of 13 residues. Germline CDR1 LNHDA, CDR2 SQIVND (reference sequence). V was cut by 3 bases and J by 7 bases, with 12 bases left in between. Here the CDR3 DNA reads TGTGCCAGTAGTATTAACAGAGGAGTTGAAGCTTTCTTT. Its translation: CASSINRGVEAFF.

CDR3 loop: CASSHRQGGSFGEKLFF. CDR3 in DNA: TGTGCCAGCAGCCACCGACAGGGAGGAAGCTTTGGTGAAAAACTGTTTTTT. The chain uses TRBV7-9 and TRBJ1-4; 7 positions match TRBD1. CDR3 length equals 17 residues. The V and J ends lost 5 bases and 7 bases, in that order; junction bases with no gene match: 16. Germline V gene data show CDR1 as SEHNR and CDR2 as FQNEAQ (reference sequence).

The CDR3 nucleotides read TGTGCCAGCTCACCACGGGCCAGGGGGCGGGAAGCTTTCTTT. Translated, it gives CASSPRARGREAFF. V gene TRBV18 combines with J gene TRBJ1-1; TRBD1 aligns across 8 bases. CDR1 and CDR2 from the germline V gene are KGHSH and LQKENI. V gave up 1 base and J gave up 8 bases; unmatched junction bases: 6. There are 14 residues in the CDR3.

Only a few counts were recorded for this clone. The chain is built from TRBV7-3 and TRBJ2-6; maybe TRBD1 (6 bases). V was shortened by 3 bases and J by 0 bases, with 12 bases between the two germline ends. The germline gives CDR1 SGHTA, CDR2 FQGTGA. The CDR3 is 17 residues long. The CDR3 region has the DNA TGTGCCAGCAGCTTGCAGACAGGAACCTCTGGGGCCAACGTCCTGACTTTC. Translated, it gives CASSLQTGTSGANVLTF.

This clone was counted a few times. V is TRBV4-1 and J is TRBJ1-5; D unresolved. The V end was cut by 0 bases, the J end by 9 bases, with 6 bases between. The CDR3 has 12 residues. Germline-derived CDR1 and CDR2 are MGHRA and YSYEKL. DNA of the CDR3: TGCGCCAGCAGCCAAGATATCGGGCCCCAGCATTTT. Translated: CASSQDIGPQHF.

This clone was observed a few times. The same CDR3 is also encoded by other DNA sequences in this sample. J is TRBJ2-7 and V is TRBV4-2; TRBD2 matches 7 bases. V shed 0 bases and J 3 bases; nucleotides not matched to a gene: 5. This CDR3 comprises 15 residues. Germline values: CDR1 LGHNA, CDR2 YNFKEQ. CDR3 amino acids: CASSQEGGSHYEQYF. The CDR3 DNA is TGTGCCAGCAGCCAAGAGGGAGGGAGTCACTACGAGCAGTACTTC.

This chain links TRBV25-1 with TRBJ2-7; D not certain. CDR3 length equals 15 residues. Trimming removed 2 bases at V and 3 bases at J, with 14 bases between. The germline V gene encodes CDR1 MGHDK and CDR2 SYGVNS. The DNA for the CDR3 is TGTGCCAGCAGTGAAAAGGATTCGGGCGGCTACGAGCAGTACTTC. It specifies CASSEKDSGGYEQYF.

The CDR3 region is CASSGQGTNNSPLHF. The CDR3 DNA reads as TGTGCCAGCAGCGGACAGGGTACGAATAATTCACCCCTCCACTTT. The J gene is TRBJ1-6, the V gene TRBV2, with 8 nucleotides matching TRBD1. The V gene end was trimmed by 6 bases and the J gene end by 5 bases; junction bases not matched to a gene: 6. The CDR3 extends over 15 amino acids. The germline CDR1 and CDR2 sequences are SNHLY and FYNNEI.

This clone was observed a single time. The chain carries TRBV7-9 and TRBJ2-7; D might be TRBD1 or TRBD2, each matching 5 bases. The CDR3 is made up of 12 amino acids. The V end lost 4 bases, the J end lost 12 bases, and 16 bases lay between the germline ends. Germline CDR1 reads SEHNR; CDR2 reads FQNEAQ (reference sequence). CDR3 region: CASSSLMGVSYF. Written as DNA, the CDR3 is TGTGCCAGCAGCTCCCTAATGGGGGTTTCGTACTTC.

This sequence joins TRBV29-1 and TRBJ1-1, with TRBD1 as a possible D gene (5 bases). Germline V lookup: CDR1 SQVTM, CDR2 ANQGSEA. Trimming removed 0 bases from V and 0 bases from J, with 11 bases in between. This CDR3 is built from 15 residues. CDR3 region: CSVEEGRVMNTEAFF. In nucleotides, the CDR3 is TGCAGCGTTGAAGAAGGCAGGGTAATGAACACTGAAGCTTTCTTT.